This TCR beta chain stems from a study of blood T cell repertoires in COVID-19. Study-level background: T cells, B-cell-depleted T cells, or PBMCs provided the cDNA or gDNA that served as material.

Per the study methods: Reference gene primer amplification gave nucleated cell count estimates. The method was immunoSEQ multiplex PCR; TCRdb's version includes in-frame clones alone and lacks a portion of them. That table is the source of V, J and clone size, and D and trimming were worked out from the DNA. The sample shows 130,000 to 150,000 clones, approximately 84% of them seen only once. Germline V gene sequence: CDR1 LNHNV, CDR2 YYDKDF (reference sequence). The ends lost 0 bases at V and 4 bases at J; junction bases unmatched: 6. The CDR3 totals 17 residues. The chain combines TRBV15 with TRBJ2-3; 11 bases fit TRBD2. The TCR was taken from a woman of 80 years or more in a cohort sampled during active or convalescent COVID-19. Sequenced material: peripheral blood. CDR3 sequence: CATSRDQLAGVADTQYF. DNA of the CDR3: TGTGCCACCAGCAGAGATCAACTAGCGGGGGTTGCAGATACGCAGTATTTT. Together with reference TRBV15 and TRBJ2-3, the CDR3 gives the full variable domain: DAMVIQNPRYQVTQFGKPVTLSCSQTLNHNVMYWYQQKSSQAPKLLFHYYDKDFNNEADTPDNFQSRRPNTSFCFLDIRSPGLGDTAMYLCATSRDQLAGVADTQYFGPGTRLTVL.